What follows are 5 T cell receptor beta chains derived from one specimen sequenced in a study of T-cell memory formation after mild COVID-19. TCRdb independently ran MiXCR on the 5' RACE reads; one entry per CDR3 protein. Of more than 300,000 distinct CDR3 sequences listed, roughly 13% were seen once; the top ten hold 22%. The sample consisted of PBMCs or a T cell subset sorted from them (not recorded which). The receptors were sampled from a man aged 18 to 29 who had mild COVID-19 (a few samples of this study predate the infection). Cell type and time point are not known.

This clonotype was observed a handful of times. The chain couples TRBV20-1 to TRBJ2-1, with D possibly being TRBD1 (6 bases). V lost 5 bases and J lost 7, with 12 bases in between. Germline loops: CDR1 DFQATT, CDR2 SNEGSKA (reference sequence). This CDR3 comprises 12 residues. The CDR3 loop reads CSAEGESNEQFF. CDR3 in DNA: TGCAGTGCTGAGGGGGAATCGAATGAGCAGTTCTTC.

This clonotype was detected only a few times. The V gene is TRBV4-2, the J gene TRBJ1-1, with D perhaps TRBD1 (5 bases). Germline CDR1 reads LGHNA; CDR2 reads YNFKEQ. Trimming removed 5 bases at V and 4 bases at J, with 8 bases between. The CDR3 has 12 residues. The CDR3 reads CASSSRVTEAFF. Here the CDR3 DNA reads TGTGCCAGCAGCTCCAGGGTCACTGAAGCTTTCTTT.

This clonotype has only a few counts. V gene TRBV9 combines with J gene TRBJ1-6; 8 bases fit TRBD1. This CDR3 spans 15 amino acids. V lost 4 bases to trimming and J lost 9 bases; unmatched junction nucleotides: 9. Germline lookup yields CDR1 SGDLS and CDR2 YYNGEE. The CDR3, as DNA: TGTGCCAGCAGCCCAGACAGGGGAGGCGGTTCACCCCTCCACTTT. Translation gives CASSPDRGGGSPLHF.

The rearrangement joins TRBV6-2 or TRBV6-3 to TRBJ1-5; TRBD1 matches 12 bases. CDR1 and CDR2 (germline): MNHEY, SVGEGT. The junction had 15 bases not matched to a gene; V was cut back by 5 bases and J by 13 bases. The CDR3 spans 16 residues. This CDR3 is CASSTLRDRGPEVQHF. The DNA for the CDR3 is TGTGCCAGCAGTACCCTACGGGACAGGGGGCCCGAAGTGCAGCATTTT.

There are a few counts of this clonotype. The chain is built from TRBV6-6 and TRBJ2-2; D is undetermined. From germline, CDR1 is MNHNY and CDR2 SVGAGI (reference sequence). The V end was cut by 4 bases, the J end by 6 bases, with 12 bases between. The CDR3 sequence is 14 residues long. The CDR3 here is CASSSRSIPGELFF. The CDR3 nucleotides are TGTGCCAGCAGTTCGCGTTCTATCCCCGGGGAGCTGTTTTTT.